Shown below are 10 T cell receptor beta chains from a single sample sequenced in a study of beta chain features in type 1 diabetes. All of the isolated RNA was reverse transcribed, so expressed TCRB transcripts were sequenced. This table comes from immunoSEQ multiplex PCR, and its TCRdb copy is limited to in-frame clones, with some not included. The sample holds 330,000 or so clones, 10% to 15% seen once. Antigens for these TCRs are unknown. Study-level findings and limits: Among all four CD4+ subsets, Type 1 diabetes patients had TCRB CDR3s that were moderately but significantly shorter.

Sequenced: naive CD4+ T cells from blood. The receptors were gathered from a woman under 30 with type 1 diabetes.

The chain uses TRBV7-2 and TRBJ1-1; D unclear. The length of the CDR3 is 13 residues. CDR1 and CDR2 from the germline V gene are SGHTA and FQGNSA. Between the trimmed V and J ends, which lost 5 bases and 6 bases, there was a span of 13 bases. Here the CDR3 DNA reads TGTGCCAGCAGCCCTATGCCGAGCCCTGAAGCTTTCTTT. As protein: CASSPMPSPEAFF. The entire variable domain, with the rest obtained from reference TRBV7-2 and TRBJ1-1, is as follows: GAGVSQSPSNKVTEKGKDVELRCDPISGHTALYWYRQSLGQGLEFLIYFQGNSAPDKSGLPSDRFSAERTGGSVSTLTIQRTQQEDSAVYLCASSPMPSPEAFFGQGTRLTVV.

V usage is TRBV28 and J usage is TRBJ2-7, with D perhaps TRBD1 (5 bases). The CDR3 loop spans 13 amino acids. V was pared by 4 bases and J by 3 bases, with 10 bases between. Germline values: CDR1 MDHEN, CDR2 SYDVKM. CDR3 region: CASSYAQGYEQYF. The CDR3 nucleotides read TGTGCCAGCAGTTACGCGCAGGGCTACGAGCAGTACTTC.

The J gene is TRBJ2-1, the V gene TRBV5-4; perhaps TRBD2 as D (6 bases). The germline V gene encodes CDR1 SGHNT and CDR2 YYREEE (reference sequence). The CDR3 contains 12 residues. Trimming pared 4 bases from V and 8 bases from J, leaving 10 bases between. CDR3 in DNA: TGTGCCAGCAGCGAACTAGCTGATGAGCAGTTCTTC. It specifies CASSELADEQFF.

This clone was counted only a few times. This sequence joins TRBV29-1 and TRBJ1-2; 11 nucleotides match TRBD1. Unmatched junction bases numbered 8, after V lost 6 bases and J lost 8 bases. The CDR3 runs to 13 residues. The germline V gene has CDR1 SQVTM and CDR2 ANQGSEA. The CDR3 reads CSVGQGDREGYTF. In nucleotides, the CDR3 is TGCAGCGTGGGACAGGGGGACAGAGAGGGCTACACCTTC.

The chain couples TRBV19 to TRBJ1-6; a weak D match, TRBD1 (5 bases). CDR1 is LNHDA, CDR2 SQIVND, per germline (reference sequence). Trimming took off 6 bases at V and 8 bases at J, with 11 bases between the two ends. The CDR3 is 13 residues long. CDR3 loop: CASRDSYDSPLHF. Here the CDR3 DNA reads TGTGCCAGTAGAGACAGTTACGATTCACCCCTCCACTTT. Supplemented by reference TRBV19 and TRBJ1-6, the full variable domain reads DGGITQSPKYLFRKEGQNVTLSCEQNLNHDAMYWYRQDPGQGLRLIYYSQIVNDFQKGDIAEGYSVSREKKESFPLTVTSAQKNPTAFYLCASRDSYDSPLHFGNGTRLTVT.

CDR3 loop: CASSPPGGNEQFF. The CDR3 DNA is TGTGCCAGCAGTCCCCCGGGGGGTAATGAGCAGTTCTTC. The chain couples TRBV11-2 to TRBJ2-1, with TRBD2 identical over 7 bases. This CDR3 is 13 amino acids long. The germline CDR1 and CDR2 sequences are SGHAT and FQNNGV. The V segment lost 6 bases and the J segment 7 bases; nucleotides outside the gene matches: 6.

The rearrangement uses TRBV9 and TRBJ2-7; D call uncertain. CDR3 length equals 14 residues. V shed 0 bases and J shed 7 bases, with 14 bases lying between them. Germline values: CDR1 SGDLS, CDR2 YYNGEE. CDR3 amino acids: CASSVGPPREEQYF. CDR3 coding DNA: TGTGCCAGCAGCGTAGGCCCCCCCCGCGAAGAGCAGTACTTC.

Written as DNA, the CDR3 is TGTGCCAGCAGTACCACATTACACTCTGGAAACACCATATATTTT. Its translation is CASSTTLHSGNTIYF. The chain combines TRBV25-1 with TRBJ1-3; D gene ambiguous. This CDR3 region has 15 residues. V was clipped by 5 bases and J by 0 bases, with 11 bases between them. Germline V gives CDR1 MGHDK, CDR2 SYGVNS.

CDR3 region: CASSQGRGGRTGELFF. CDR3 DNA sequence: TGCGCCAGCAGCCAAGGTCGAGGGGGCAGGACCGGGGAGCTGTTTTTT. V and J are TRBV4-3 and TRBJ2-2; TRBD1 matches 7 bases. This CDR3 comprises 16 residues. V was clipped by 1 base and J by 5 bases; unmatched bases: 7. Germline V gives CDR1 LGHNA, CDR2 YSLEER.

This clone was observed a few times. The chain couples TRBV11-2 to TRBJ1-1; 7 bases align to TRBD1. Germline CDR1 is SGHAT and CDR2 is FQNNGV. The CDR3 is 14 amino acids. V trimming: 3 bases; J trimming: 4 bases; junction bases outside the gene matches: 5. CDR3: CASSFAGTATEAFF. In DNA, the CDR3 is TGTGCCAGCAGCTTTGCCGGGACAGCCACTGAAGCTTTCTTT.